This TCR beta chain was captured in a study of PD-1 blockade in mismatch repair-deficient tumors. In germline, CDR1 is MDHEN, CDR2 SYDVKM. V lost 6 bases, J lost 5 bases, and 23 bases stayed unmatched. CDR3 length equals 19 residues. The assay was immunoSEQ multiplex PCR, and TCRdb's table has in-frame clones only and misses some. The sample lists around 130,000 clones, about nine tenths occurring once. The clonotype was recovered from an adult with mismatch repair-deficient cancer. The material was peripheral blood, obtained approximately 73 weeks after starting pembrolizumab. J is TRBJ2-5 and V is TRBV28; TRBD2 matches at 8 bases. CDR3 sequence: CASSPTSLIAGYSTETQYF. The CDR3 DNA follows: TGTGCCAGCAGCCCCACTAGTTTAATAGCGGGATATAGTACTGAGACCCAGTACTTC.